These 5 T cell receptor beta chains originate from one sample sequenced in a study of T cell clonality in common variable immunodeficiency. Assay used: immunoSEQ multiplex PCR; TCRdb lists only in-frame clones, some missing. There are 42,000 or so clones in the sample, none observed a single time. The sample taken for sequencing was peripheral blood mononuclear cells. These receptors were obtained from a person aged 18 to 75 in good health.

This clone was observed at least ten times. The read finishes 3 residues shy of the CDR3 end, and the germline J gene is used to complete it. The V and J genes are TRBV19 and TRBJ2-4, with D possibly TRBD1 on 5 matching bases. CDR1 is LNHDA and CDR2 is SQIVND in the germline V gene (reference sequence). V lost 1 base and J lost 5, with 12 bases in between. The CDR3 length is 15 residues. The CDR3 DNA, read in part, is TGTGCCAGTAGTATAGGGAGCAGGGTGGAAAACATT. This encodes CASSIGSRVENI. The full CDR3 sequence reads CASSIGSRVENIQYF.

Many counts were recorded for this clone. The DNA ends 3 residues before the CDR3 does, and the rest of the CDR3 is filled in from the germline J gene. This rearrangement joins TRBV20-1 to TRBJ1-2; D is undetermined. The CDR3 has 12 amino acids. Trimming removed 3 bases from V and 3 bases from J, with 8 bases in between. Germline V gene data show CDR1 as DFQATT and CDR2 as SNEGSKA (reference sequence). The chain's CDR3 is CSASEGYYGYTF. The CDR3 bases that were read are TGCAGTGCTAGTGAAGGGTACTATGGC.

This clone was counted at least ten times. The observed sequence ends 3 residues before the CDR3 terminus, with the missing tail filled in from the germline J gene. V usage is TRBV5-1 and J usage is TRBJ1-1; 10 bases are shared with TRBD1. V shed 0 bases and J 3 bases; nucleotides not matched to a gene: 2. The germline CDR1 and CDR2 sequences are SGHRS and YFSETQ. This CDR3 contains 15 residues. The covered CDR3 bases are TGCGCCAGCAGCTTGGGGACAGGGGGAGACACTGAA. Protein sequence: CASSLGTGGDTE. In full, the CDR3 is CASSLGTGGDTEAFF.

This clone was counted ten times or more. The read stops 3 residues short of the end of the CDR3; the missing end is completed from the germline J gene. The chain has TRBV7-3 and TRBJ2-2; D perhaps matches TRBD1 (6 bases). This CDR3 has 15 amino acids. The V gene lost 5 bases and the J gene lost 0 bases, with 10 bases spanning the gap. Germline assignment: CDR1 SGHTA and CDR2 FQGTGA. The CDR3 DNA, read in part, is TGTGCCAGCAGCCCACAGGGTACGAACACCGGGGAG. This translates into CASSPQGTNTGE. The entire CDR3 sequence reads CASSPQGTNTGELFF.

This clone was detected many times. CDR3 protein: CASSEVAGSHTEAFF. The DNA read from the CDR3 is TGTGCCAGCAGTGAAGTGGCAGGGTCGCACACTGAA. This rearrangement joins TRBV6-1 to TRBJ1-1, with a tentative D call TRBD1 (5 bases). Coverage ceases 3 residues before the CDR3 finishes, and the germline J gene fills in the end. Germline CDR1 reads MNHNS; CDR2 reads SASEGT. The CDR3 has 15 residues. With 1 base removed from V and 3 bases from J, the gap between germline ends came to 12 bases.